This T cell receptor beta chain comes out of a study of low-dose radiotherapy and immunotherapy resistance in tumors. Alpha and beta chains were covered, as first-strand cDNA relied on TRAV- and TRBV-specific primers. The TCRs were subjected to amplification over roughly 20 PCR cycles employing a constant-region primer in conjunction with a V-primer adapter. Isolated mRNA was amplified by in vitro transcription. TCRdb recomputed calls from the reads with MiXCR, one row per CDR3 protein. The sample shows 35,000 to 50,000 distinct CDR3 sequences, 25% to 40% of them seen only once. This clonotype occurred a few times. The CDR3 has 16 amino acids. The V segment lost 0 bases and the J segment 6 bases; nucleotides outside the gene matches: 5. The germline gives CDR1 SGHNT, CDR2 YYREEE (reference sequence). The sample's time point: before trial treatment.

Sample: PBMCs, taken before treatment. The V and J genes are TRBV5-4 and TRBJ2-2, with 10 bases lining up with TRBD2. This clonotype was obtained from a male donor with gallbladder cancer. The CDR3 DNA follows: TGTGCCAGCAGCTTGGCCGGAGCGGGAGGGCCCGGGGAGCTGTTTTTT. It codes for CASSLAGAGGPGELFF.